This T cell receptor (beta chain) comes out of a study of T-cell memory formation after mild COVID-19. Study results and caveats: Clones that contracted clustered mainly in CM and EM if CD4+ and in EMRA if CD8+. Pre-infection memory harbored some responding clones, suggesting cross-reactive memory joined.

Germline V gene lookup returns CDR1 SGDLS and CDR2 YYNGEE. V lost 4 bases and J 5 bases, leaving 13 bases between the germline ends. The CDR3 runs 14 residues. TCRdb processed the 5' RACE reads anew with MiXCR; each CDR3 protein has one entry. The profile shows some 150,000 distinct CDR3 sequences, almost 25% of them singletons. This clonotype has just a few counts. Its antigen remains unidentified. This sequence was found in an adult woman who had mild COVID-19 (a few samples of this study predate the infection). Cell type and time point are not known. The sequencing sample was made of PBMCs or a T cell subset sorted from them (not recorded which). The rearrangement uses TRBV9 and TRBJ2-1; a weak D match, TRBD1 (5 bases). As DNA, the CDR3 is TGTGCCAGCAGCCTCAATTTAGGGGACAATGAGCAGTTCTTC. This gives the protein CASSLNLGDNEQFF.